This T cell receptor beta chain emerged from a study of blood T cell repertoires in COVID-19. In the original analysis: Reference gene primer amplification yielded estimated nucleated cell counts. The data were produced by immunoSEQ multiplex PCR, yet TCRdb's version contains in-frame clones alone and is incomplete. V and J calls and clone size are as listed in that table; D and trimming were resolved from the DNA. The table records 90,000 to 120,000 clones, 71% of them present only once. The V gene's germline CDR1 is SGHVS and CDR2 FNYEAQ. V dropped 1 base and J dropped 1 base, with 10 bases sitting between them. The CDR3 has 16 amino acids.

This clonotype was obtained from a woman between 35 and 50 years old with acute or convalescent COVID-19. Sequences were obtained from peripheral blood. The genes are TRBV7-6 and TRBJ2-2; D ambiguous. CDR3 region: CASSLGVVKNTGELFF. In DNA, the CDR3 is TGTGCCAGCAGCTTAGGAGTAGTGAAGAACACCGGGGAGCTGTTTTTT.